Listed below are T cell receptor beta chains from one sample, sequenced in a study of T cell changes during pregnancy in multiple sclerosis. The data were produced by immunoSEQ multiplex PCR, yet TCRdb's version contains in-frame clones alone and is incomplete. There are about 43,000 clones in the sample; 85% to 90% occur only once, and about 4.7% lies in the top ten. The starting material was peripheral blood, obtained in the second trimester of pregnancy. The receptors were sampled from a female donor in good health, enrolled as a control in a pregnancy study. The conserved cysteine and the conserved F or W are not part of the CDR3 here.

V gene	CDR3 protein
TRBV10-3	AISDGTSDTGELF
TRBV5-1	ASSADRGLNTEAF
TRBV4-3	ASSQGRGGEQY
TRBV15	ATSTMNRGDDTQY
TRBV30	AWRTGGPYNEQF
TRBV30	AWRGLAGGGSVTQY
TRBV5-1	ASSAWGGNYEQY
TRBV30	AWSVEPNQPQH
TRBV10-3	AISEGQGAHGYT
TRBV6-5	ASSYSSRIKGNTIY
TRBV27	ASSLNRGASDTQY
TRBV29-1	SVKGGGITEAF
TRBV9	ASSVQTGWKVEDTQY
TRBV5-4	ASSLAGLYNEQF
TRBV27	ASSALAGGPRYNEQF
TRBV18	ATTTGVTDTQY
TRBV23-1	ASSQSPRTEVSGANVLT
TRBV30	ALGRGFGTEAF
TRBV7-7	ASSSRTSGSSSTDTQY
TRBV11-3	ASSIPRGAPTEAF
TRBV5-1	ASRGREGLTGELF
TRBV6-4	ARSRVAKNIQY
TRBV25-1	ASTPTRLNEKLF
TRBV25-1	ASRRSGGADTQY
TRBV6-5	ASSYSPTYQPQH
TRBV29-1	SVEPGETEAF
TRBV7-2	ASSLQWPGLAKNIQY
TRBV5-8	ASSLAGGVNTEAF
TRBV30	AWSRADSGGYNEQF
TRBV10-3	AIRTSTGAEAF
TRBV30	AWSAGNQPQH
TRBV5-5	ASSLTGTGGETQY
TRBV2	ASAGSNQPQH
TRBV5-8	ASSQGHLTSYEQY
TRBV19	ASSPQGVWGNTIY
TRBV5-4	ASASAGQPYEQY
TRBV7-8	ASSSRRLATSYEQY
TRBV9	ASSFQGQDKRNEQF
TRBV7-2	ASSAIGDPSGNQPQH
TRBV7-9	ASSFAGTGETQY